This is a list of T cell receptor beta chains from one sample in a study of blood T cell repertoires in COVID-19. The protocol was immunoSEQ multiplex PCR, while the TCRdb copy is restricted to in-frame clones and leaves out a portion. Of 130,000 to 150,000 clones listed, roughly 76% were seen once; the top ten hold 6.5% to 8.5%. Source material: peripheral blood. The receptors stem from a human donor with acute or convalescent COVID-19. The donor label of this sample is uncertain. Both conserved end residues are part of each CDR3. The D gene is left open where the match is weak. Expanded clones are given a class, and other clones once, few, many or no size at all.

TRBD1	TRBJ1-2	TRBV3-1/TRBV3-2	NA	CASSRETGNYGYTF	TGTGCCAGCAGCAGAGAGACAGGGAACTATGGCTACACCTTC
TRBD1	TRBJ2-3	TRBV24-1	NA	CATSDGDRGTDTQYF	TGTGCCACCAGTGATGGGGACAGGGGTACAGATACGCAGTATTTT
TRBD1	TRBJ2-3	TRBV27	NA	CASSPSDRSDTQYF	TGTGCCAGCAGTCCATCGGACAGGTCCGATACGCAGTATTTT
NA	TRBJ1-5	TRBV7-2	few	CASSPGGGDWAQHF	TGTGCCAGCAGCCCGGGGGGGGGCGATTGGGCCCAGCATTTT
TRBD1	TRBJ1-6	TRBV9	NA	CASSTRTGAPLHF	TGTGCCAGCAGCACCAGGACAGGTGCACCCCTCCACTTT
NA	TRBJ2-5	TRBV5-1	NA	CASSLGGQTGPQETQYF	TGCGCCAGCAGCTTGGGCGGGCAGACAGGACCCCAAGAGACCCAGTACTTC
NA	TRBJ1-5	TRBV6-5	NA	CASSGVLDQPQHF	TGTGCCAGCAGCGGGGTTCTGGACCAGCCCCAGCATTTT
TRBD1	TRBJ1-1	TRBV6-5	NA	CASSTGTGEAFF	TGTGCCAGCAGTACCGGGACAGGGGAAGCTTTCTTT
NA	TRBJ2-3	TRBV11-2	NA	CASSLVGGGPTDTQYF	TGTGCCAGCAGCTTAGTAGGGGGGGGGCCGACAGATACGCAGTATTTT
TRBD1	TRBJ2-5	TRBV25-1	NA	CASSAFEGTGGGETQYF	TGTGCCAGCAGTGCATTCGAAGGGACAGGGGGAGGAGAGACCCAGTACTTC
NA	TRBJ1-1	TRBV2	few	CASKIRGKNTEAFF	TGTGCCAGCAAAATAAGGGGGAAAAACACTGAAGCTTTCTTT
TRBD2	TRBJ2-5	TRBV30	NA	CAWSVDSGGLTETQYF	TGTGCCTGGAGTGTGGATAGCGGGGGCCTTACAGAGACCCAGTACTTC
NA	TRBJ2-1	TRBV10-3	NA	CAIREPGGPYNEQFF	TGTGCCATCAGGGAACCCGGGGGTCCCTACAATGAGCAGTTCTTC
NA	TRBJ2-7	TRBV9	few	CASSALQGGQVEQYF	TGTGCCAGCAGCGCCTTACAGGGGGGGCAGGTCGAGCAGTACTTC
NA	TRBJ1-1	TRBV7-8	few	CASLTGGVNTEAFF	TGTGCCAGCCTTACAGGTGGCGTGAACACTGAAGCTTTCTTT
NA	TRBJ1-2	TRBV6-6	NA	CASRPGKEYGYTF	TGTGCCAGCAGGCCTGGTAAAGAGTATGGCTACACCTTC
TRBD2	TRBJ2-3	TRBV19	NA	CASSVQLAGGTDTQYF	TGTGCCAGTAGTGTCCAACTGGCGGGGGGCACAGATACGCAGTATTTT
TRBD1	TRBJ2-1	TRBV29-1	NA	CSVGQGYNEQFF	TGCAGCGTCGGACAGGGCTACAATGAGCAGTTCTTC
TRBD2	TRBJ2-5	TRBV7-6	NA	CASSSTGTSRQETQYF	TGTGCCAGCAGCTCCACCGGGACTAGCCGTCAAGAGACCCAGTACTTC
TRBD1	TRBJ1-6	TRBV6-1	once	CASSWGQGDSPLHF	TGTGCCAGCAGTTGGGGACAGGGTGATTCACCCCTCCACTTT
NA	TRBJ1-3	TRBV30	many	CAWSVIGGSSGNTIYF	TGTGCCTGGAGTGTAATTGGTGGGAGCTCTGGAAACACCATATATTTT
TRBD1	TRBJ1-1	TRBV7-9	few	CASSLAWDRETEAFF	TGTGCCAGCAGCTTAGCGTGGGACAGGGAAACTGAAGCTTTCTTT
NA	TRBJ1-2	TRBV7-9	NA	CASSLGTASYGYTF	TGTGCCAGCAGCTTAGGGACAGCTAGCTATGGCTACACCTTC
NA	TRBJ2-3	TRBV6-5	NA	CASSSQGYSDTQYF	TGTGCCAGCAGTTCACAGGGATACTCAGATACGCAGTATTTT
TRBD1	TRBJ1-3	TRBV7-9	NA	CASSLGTGTGNTIYF	TGTGCCAGCAGCCTGGGGACAGGGACTGGAAACACCATATATTTT
TRBD1	TRBJ1-2	TRBV6-5	NA	CASSRTGMSGYTF	TGTGCCAGCAGCCGGACAGGGATGAGCGGCTACACCTTC
NA	TRBJ1-2	TRBV5-1	NA	CASSLTGGETNYGYTF	TGCGCCAGCAGCTTGACGGGAGGGGAGACTAACTATGGCTACACCTTC
TRBD1	TRBJ1-1	TRBV6-5	NA	CASSLDRGGTEAFF	TGTGCCAGCAGTTTGGACAGGGGGGGTACTGAAGCTTTCTTT
NA	TRBJ1-1	TRBV23-1	NA	CASSQWAGRGTEAFF	TGCGCCAGCAGTCAATGGGCAGGGAGGGGCACTGAAGCTTTCTTT
TRBD1	TRBJ2-3	TRBV24-1	NA	CATSDPRQGLSRTDTQYF	TGTGCCACCAGTGATCCCCGACAGGGATTAAGCCGCACAGATACGCAGTATTTT
TRBD2	TRBJ2-3	TRBV2	NA	CATNRGRGGPSDTQYF	TGTGCCACCAACCGAGGGCGGGGGGGCCCCTCAGATACGCAGTATTTT
TRBD1	TRBJ2-4	TRBV24-1	few	CATSDFYLGTGVKPGTKNIQYF	TGTGCCACCAGTGATTTCTACCTCGGGACAGGGGTTAAACCTGGAACCAAAAACATTCAGTACTTC
TRBD2	TRBJ2-7	TRBV7-9	NA	CASTRTSDVDEQYF	TGTGCCAGCACTCGGACTAGCGACGTTGACGAGCAGTACTTC
NA	TRBJ1-2	TRBV5-4	once	CASSLALNGPRGYGYTF	TGTGCCAGCAGCTTGGCCCTCAACGGTCCCAGGGGCTATGGCTACACCTTC
TRBD1	TRBJ1-5	TRBV2	NA	CASSTGQGGSNQPQHF	TGTGCCAGCAGTACGGGACAGGGCGGGAGCAATCAGCCCCAGCATTTT
NA	TRBJ1-1	TRBV11-2	NA	CASEGEGYTEAFF	TGTGCCAGCGAGGGGGAGGGGTACACTGAAGCTTTCTTT
TRBD1	TRBJ2-7	TRBV27	NA	CASSPSGQGNYEQYF	TGTGCCAGCAGTCCTTCGGGACAGGGGAACTACGAGCAGTACTTC
NA	TRBJ1-2	TRBV30	NA	CAWGGINYGYTF	TGTGCCTGGGGCGGGATTAACTATGGCTACACCTTC
NA	TRBJ2-7	TRBV19	NA	CASSIDHFSEQYF	TGTGCCAGTAGTATAGATCACTTCTCCGAGCAGTACTTC
NA	TRBJ2-1	TRBV10-1	NA	CASSEGTGFYNEQFF	TGCGCCAGCAGTGAGGGAACGGGGTTCTACAATGAGCAGTTCTTC
NA	TRBJ2-7	TRBV24-1	NA	CATSDSSAQGRRYEQYF	TGTGCCACCAGTGATTCCTCCGCTCAGGGTCGGCGCTACGAGCAGTACTTC
TRBD1	TRBJ1-1	TRBV4-1	NA	CASSLYNRGTEAFF	TGCGCCAGCAGCCTATATAACAGGGGCACTGAAGCTTTCTTT
NA	TRBJ1-3	TRBV6-5	NA	CASGAGGNTIYF	TGTGCCAGCGGAGCGGGTGGAAACACCATATATTTT
NA	TRBJ2-5	TRBV2	few	CASSEEGGVQETQYF	TGTGCCAGCAGTGAAGAGGGGGGGGTTCAAGAGACCCAGTACTTC
TRBD1	TRBJ1-2	TRBV5-1	NA	CASSFDRTGHYGYTF	TGCGCCAGCAGTTTTGATCGGACAGGTCACTATGGCTACACCTTC
NA	TRBJ1-2	TRBV27	NA	CASSLSYTIYGYTF	TGTGCCAGCAGTTTATCATACACGATATATGGCTACACCTTC
NA	TRBJ2-3	TRBV5-1	NA	CASSLQGPGDTQYF	TGCGCCAGCAGCCTTCAAGGCCCGGGAGATACGCAGTATTTT
TRBD1	TRBJ1-2	TRBV4-1	once	CASSQPPDRGIPNYGYTF	TGCGCCAGCAGCCAACCCCCGGACAGGGGTATACCTAACTATGGCTACACCTTC
TRBD1	TRBJ1-6	TRBV30	NA	CAWSVQRDSNSPLHF	TGTGCCTGGAGTGTACAGAGGGACAGTAATTCACCCCTCCACTTT
NA	TRBJ1-2	TRBV3-1/TRBV3-2	NA	CASTLHGQNYGYTF	TGTGCCAGCACCCTACACGGACAGAACTATGGCTACACCTTC
NA	TRBJ2-1	TRBV18	NA	CASSPAYRSNEQFF	TGTGCCAGCTCACCAGCTTACAGGTCCAATGAGCAGTTCTTC
TRBD1	TRBJ2-4	TRBV11-1	once	CASSLEDRGRDIQYF	TGTGCCAGCAGCTTGGAGGACAGGGGCAGGGACATTCAGTACTTC
TRBD1	TRBJ2-3	TRBV7-9	few	CASTGTGSTDTQYF	TGTGCCAGTACCGGGACAGGGAGTACAGATACGCAGTATTTT
TRBD1	TRBJ1-2	TRBV19	NA	CASSRSFGTGGLGYTF	TGTGCCAGTAGTAGAAGCTTCGGGACAGGGGGCCTTGGCTACACCTTC
TRBD1	TRBJ2-3	TRBV10-2	NA	CASSPPQGPSTDTQYF	TGCGCCAGCAGTCCACCACAGGGGCCTTCCACAGATACGCAGTATTTT
NA	TRBJ2-6	TRBV21-1	NA	CASSRSLAGGPGANVLTF	TGTGCCAGCAGCCGAAGCCTAGCGGGGGGGCCCGGGGCCAACGTCCTGACTTTC
NA	TRBJ2-4	TRBV3-1/TRBV3-2	NA	CASSQGQGRAKNIQYF	TGTGCCAGCAGCCAAGGGCAGGGTAGGGCCAAAAACATTCAGTACTTC
NA	TRBJ1-5	TRBV12-3/TRBV12-4	NA	CASRARVGQPQHF	TGTGCCAGCAGGGCGAGGGTTGGGCAGCCCCAGCATTTT
NA	TRBJ1-2	TRBV5-4	NA	CASSLTERTVFNYGYTF	TGTGCCAGCAGCTTGACTGAGCGGACAGTTTTTAACTATGGCTACACCTTC